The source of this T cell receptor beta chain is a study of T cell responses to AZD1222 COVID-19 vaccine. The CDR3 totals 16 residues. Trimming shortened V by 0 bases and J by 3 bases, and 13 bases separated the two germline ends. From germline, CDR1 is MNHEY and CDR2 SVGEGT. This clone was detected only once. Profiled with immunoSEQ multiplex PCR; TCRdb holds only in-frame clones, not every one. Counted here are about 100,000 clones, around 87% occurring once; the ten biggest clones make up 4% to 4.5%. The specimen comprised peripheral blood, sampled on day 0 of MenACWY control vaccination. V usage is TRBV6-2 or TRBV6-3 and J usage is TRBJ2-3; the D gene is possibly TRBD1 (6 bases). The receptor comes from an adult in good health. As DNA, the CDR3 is TGTGCCAGCAGTTACTCGGGGCAGGGGAGAACAGATACGCAGTATTTT. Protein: CASSYSGQGRTDTQYF.